This is a list of T cell receptor beta chains from one sample in a study of CD8+CD57+ T cells in acquired aplastic anemia. TCRdb called the reads again in MiXCR, with one record for every CDR3 protein. The table has 180,000 or so distinct CDR3 sequences, less than 65% seen once. Sequencing was carried out using sorted CD4+, CD8+, or CD8+CD57+ T cells (not recorded which) from PBMCs. All receptors come from a human donor with aplastic anemia. Each CDR3 is given without its conserved first and last residue. The D gene is left open where the match is weak.

cdr3_aa,d_call,v_call,j_call
ASSGQGFAGANVLT,TRBD1,TRBV7-8,TRBJ2-6
ASSLDFDEQY,-,TRBV7-2,TRBJ2-7
ASTPGTRNSGGYT,-,TRBV28,TRBJ1-2
ASSGSTGTGETQY,TRBD1,TRBV25-1,TRBJ2-5
ASSHSGREQY,TRBD2,TRBV7-8,TRBJ2-7
ASSHRDSNNSPLH,TRBD1,TRBV7-9,TRBJ1-6
ASSDFRQGYDGELF,TRBD1,TRBV25-1,TRBJ2-2
ASSQERSSYEQY,-,TRBV14,TRBJ2-7
ASSIPRTGKEETQY,TRBD1,TRBV5-1,TRBJ2-5
ATSDSTGTEKLF,-,TRBV24-1,TRBJ1-4
SVEIRVSYNEQF,-,TRBV29-1,TRBJ2-1
ATSRDRTGGTYEQY,-,TRBV15,TRBJ2-7